This T cell receptor beta chain was identified in a study of molecular identifiers for immune sequencing clone quantification listed by TCRdb under 2018. As for the study more broadly: For a replicate experiment, RNA from around 20,000 or 100,000 naive CD8 T cells was divided into five aliquots, of which four were sequenced. CD8 T cells were used in a methods study to benchmark molecular-identifier clustering-based TCR repertoire sequencing (MIDCIRS) and TCR RNA copy counting. Beyond this particular receptor, the publication reports: When barcode sub-clustering was omitted, TCR diversity was inflated by chimeric consensus sequences, with chimeras reaching as high as 47%. Highly expanded clone sizes could be underestimated if identical TCR molecules share a barcode. Naive libraries contained spiked-in Jurkat TCR RNA (approximately nine copies' worth), which is not part of the donor repertoire. In CMV-specific effector cells, clones with more than 20 RNA copies contained over 97% of molecules, whereas in naive cells such clones contained under 1% of molecules. Modeling gave about 3 recovered TCR RNA copies per cell versus 8 to 10 by digital PCR, implying around 30% capture efficiency. A single cell's worth of spiked-in Jurkat TCR RNA was reported detectable even among one million naive CD8 T cells.

Naive CD8 T cell libraries were made from about 21,000 to 970,000 sorted cells using 10%, 30% or 50% of purified RNA. Naive CD8 T cells, defined as CD8+CD4-CCR7+CD45RA+, were FACS-sorted into RLT Plus buffer on a BD FACSAria II. To test detection sensitivity, Jurkat RNA equal to around 10 TCR copies was added to samples of roughly 18,000-1,100,000 naive CD8 T cells. CD8 T cells were enriched with RosetteSep CD8+ T Cell Enrichment Cocktail and Ficoll-Paque, followed by ACK red cell lysis. The germline ends are 13 bases apart after V is trimmed by 7 bases and J by 0 bases. The CDR3, from cysteine to phenylalanine, totals 14 residues. Of all the DNA, just the CDR3 is kept, 42 bases in frame from base 1. CDR1 and CDR2, looked up from the germline V gene, are MDHEN and SYDVKM. Library preparation was by PCR. The sequencer was a NextSeq 500. Bulk TCR libraries were made following a previously described method, with the TCR primers given in Table S5. Total RNA was purified with the Qiagen AllPrep DNA/RNA kit. Reads from multiple sequencing runs of the same library were pooled before analysis. Per the authors' processing: Reads were retained only if their TCR constant sequence matched exactly, and those retained reads were trimmed to 150 nt and grouped according to their 12-nt molecular barcodes. Reads within each barcode group were sub-clustered using a 15% Levenshtein threshold, and quality-weighted consensus sequences were constructed for each RNA molecule. Non-functional sequences were filtered out, along with any lower-count sequence sitting one edit away from another sequence. Barcode sub-clusters with fewer than 20% of the maximum read count were removed, based on fitting two negative binomial distributions. Clones were called with MiXCR by TCRdb after fastp trimmed the public reads at Q25, and only in-frame beta chains were retained. Rows matching on CDR3 protein sequence are summarized as one entry with the most common DNA and genes. TCRdb, not the authors, supplied the V and J calls. Counted in this sample were a few hundred thousand distinct CDR3 sequences; less than 30% of them appeared once. The top ten hold approximately 0.8% of the sample.

As for this clonotype: There is no known antigen for this receptor. Base qualities are not recorded, but no much larger clone differs from it by a single base.

The sequence links TRBV28 to TRBJ2-7; TRBD2 is a possible D gene, resting on 7 matching bases. The TCR sequence derives from a human donor in good health. Some libraries in this study had Jurkat cell RNA spiked in. The sequenced sample was naive CD8+ T cells from blood, with Jurkat cell RNA spiked in. The cell subset or site tag for this specimen amounts to: FACS-sorted CD8+CD4-CCR7+CD45RA+ naive T cells. The CDR3 reads as follows: CASTSRGASYEQYF. The nucleotide sequence reads TGTGCCAGCACCTCCCGGGGGGCCTCCTACGAGCAGTACTTC.